The next 4 T cell receptor beta chains were all read from a single sample in a study of blood T cell repertoires in COVID-19. Assay used: immunoSEQ multiplex PCR; TCRdb lists only in-frame clones, some missing. Of 200,000 to 250,000 clones detected, around 82% appear once; the ten largest clones hold over 7%. Material: peripheral blood. The origin of the receptors is a woman in her 70s with acute or convalescent COVID-19.

V gene TRBV6-2 or TRBV6-3 combines with J gene TRBJ1-2; 9 nucleotides align to TRBD1. V shed 2 bases and J 8 bases; nucleotides not matched to a gene: 9. CDR3 size: 15 residues. Looked up from germline, CDR1 is MNHEY and CDR2 is SVGEGT. CDR3 DNA sequence: TGTGCCAGCAGTTACGGGACAGGGAGTTTAGGCGGCTACACCTTC. Its translation is CASSYGTGSLGGYTF.

CDR3 loop: CASSTPRVKNIQYF. The CDR3 coding sequence is TGTGCCAGTAGCACCCCCAGGGTCAAAAACATTCAGTACTTC. The chain joins TRBV19 to TRBJ2-4, with D tentatively TRBD1 (5 bases). The V end lost 6 bases, the J end lost 3 bases, and 12 bases lay between the germline ends. Germline V gene data show CDR1 as LNHDA and CDR2 as SQIVND (reference sequence). The CDR3 covers 14 residues.

This chain joins TRBV5-1 and TRBJ2-5; TRBD2 matches 10 bases. Trimming took 4 bases from V and 1 from J; bases not matched to a gene: 7. The CDR3 consists of 16 residues. Germline V gene lookup returns CDR1 SGHRS and CDR2 YFSETQ. The CDR3 bases are TGCGCCAGCAGCCCGATGGCTAGCGGGGGCCAAGAGACCCAGTACTTC. This codes for CASSPMASGGQETQYF. Full variable domain (rest looked up from reference TRBV5-1 and TRBJ2-5): KAGVTQTPRYLIKTRGQQVTLSCSPISGHRSVSWYQQTPGQGLQFLFEYFSETQRNKGNFPGRFSGRQFSNSRSEMNVSTLELGDSALYLCASSPMASGGQETQYFGPGTRLLVL.

This chain uses TRBV5-1 with TRBJ2-3; 7 bases map to TRBD1. The CDR3 loop spans 16 amino acids. V was pared by 4 bases and J by 1 base, with 9 bases of the junction left unmatched. Germline lookup yields CDR1 SGHRS and CDR2 YFSETQ. The CDR3 is CASSPPTGTGTDTQYF. The CDR3 DNA sequence: TGCGCCAGCAGCCCGCCCACCGGGACAGGCACAGATACGCAGTATTTT.